The clone carrying this T cell receptor (beta chain) was seen only a few times. This entry is derived from a study of cytotoxic CD8 clonotypes in ibrutinib-treated CLL. Sequencing was designed to attain a depth spanning 1 in 200,000 to 1 in 1 million T cells. Sequencing was performed with immunoSEQ multiplex PCR; in TCRdb, only in-frame clones are kept and a portion is missing. The data hold about 300,000 clones, with 65% to 85% observed a single time. Looked up from germline, CDR1 is MNHEY and CDR2 is SMNVEV (reference sequence). V lost 3 bases, J lost 9 bases, and 9 bases lay in between. CDR3 length: 12 amino acids.

This receptor was identified in a human donor with chronic lymphocytic leukemia. The chain combines TRBV27 with TRBJ2-1; D remains ambiguous. The sequencing here drew on PBMCs, taken at disease progression, from a patient treated with ibrutinib. The CDR3 region is CASSFVGSEQFF. The CDR3 nucleotides read TGTGCCAGCAGTTTTGTAGGTTCTGAGCAGTTCTTC.